Included here is one TCR beta chain sequence, with context. Its antigen is undetermined. The CDR3 runs 14 residues. Per germline, CDR1 LNHNV and CDR2 YYDKDF (reference sequence). V was shortened by 5 bases and J by 5 bases, with 15 bases between the two germline ends. The source of the sample is a study of CD8+ T cells in alopecia areata. The treatment was: oral pan-JAK inhibitor, 5-10 mg twice daily. RNA was isolated and reverse transcribed to cDNA, the sequencing template. Sequencing used immunoSEQ multiplex PCR; TCRdb keeps in-frame clones, though not all of them. There are 150,000 to 200,000 clones in the sample; about 47% occur only once, and about 9.5% lies in the top ten. Study-wide points: Compared with normal scalp, lesional scalp had higher clonality and more expanded CD8+ clones.

The sample here was CD8+ T cells sorted from blood, taken at week 52, from a patient treated with tofacitinib. This TCR was recovered from a human donor with alopecia areata. This chain uses TRBV15 with TRBJ1-1; D unclear. CDR3 nucleotides: TGTGCCACCAGCGTAGGACTCGGTGGGACTGAAGCTTTCTTT. This encodes CATSVGLGGTEAFF.